These 28 T cell receptor beta chains share one sample of origin, sequenced in a study of cytomegalovirus exposure and HLA in healthy donors (dated by TCRdb to the late 2010s). The library was prepared using the immunoSEQ multiplex PCR assay. For the multiplex PCR, a mixture combining 60 forward primers for TCR Vbeta segments and 13 reverse primers for TCR Jbeta segments was used. TCRdb carries this immuneACCESS record with in-frame sequences only. Its versions omit some clonotypes, under half of them owing to an unresolved V gene in the studies checked, with the rest unexplained. The sample records 100,000 to 150,000 clones, about 83% of which are singletons. The ten largest clones represent approximately 4.7% of the sample. The sequencing input was PBMCs. Receptors were obtained from a woman aged 25 to 39 in good health and CMV-seronegative.

The V call is TRBV28, the J call TRBJ2-7; tentative D call: TRBD2 (6 bases). In germline, CDR1 is MDHEN, CDR2 SYDVKM. The CDR3 runs 17 residues. Between the trimmed V and J ends, which lost 6 bases and 1 base, there was a span of 22 bases. The CDR3 protein is CASRLLPGRQKSYEQYF. Written as DNA, the CDR3 is TGTGCCAGCAGACTGCTGCCTGGGAGGCAGAAATCCTACGAGCAGTACTTC.

The chain recombines TRBV29-1 with TRBJ1-2, with 8 bases aligning to TRBD1. CDR3 size: 12 residues. Germline V CDR1 and CDR2: SQVTM, ANQGSEA. V lost 7 bases, J lost 3 bases, and 4 bases stayed unmatched. The CDR3: CSALGQDYGYTF. Written as DNA, the CDR3 is TGCAGCGCCCTGGGACAGGACTATGGCTACACCTTC.

V usage is TRBV11-2 and J usage is TRBJ2-3; tentative D call: TRBD2 (5 bases). Germline values: CDR1 SGHAT, CDR2 FQNNGV. V gave up 5 bases and J gave up 4 bases, with 10 bases separating them. The CDR3 totals 13 residues. CDR3 bases: TGTGCCAGCAGCCCCGCCGGGGCAGATACGCAGTATTTT. Its translation: CASSPAGADTQYF.

This chain joins TRBV7-2 and TRBJ2-3, with no clear D. There are 14 residues in the CDR3. V dropped 2 bases and J dropped 0 bases, with 6 bases sitting between them. Germline V gene sequence: CDR1 SGHTA, CDR2 FQGNSA. The CDR3 sequence is CASSLWASTDTQYF. CDR3 coding DNA: TGTGCCAGCAGCTTATGGGCAAGCACAGATACGCAGTATTTT.

The V and J genes are TRBV7-7 and TRBJ2-3; 10 nucleotides line up with TRBD1. Looked up from germline, CDR1 is SSHAT and CDR2 is FNYEAQ (reference sequence). The CDR3 extends over 18 amino acids. The trim removed 5 bases at V and 4 bases at J, leaving 15 bases unmatched. The CDR3 nucleotides are TGTGCCAGCAGCCCCATACCGGGACAGGGGAAGAGCGCAGATACGCAGTATTTT. It codes for CASSPIPGQGKSADTQYF.

The rearrangement links TRBV6-6 to TRBJ1-2; 9 bases are a match to TRBD1. The germline gives CDR1 MNHNY, CDR2 SVGAGI (reference sequence). V trimming: 2 bases; J trimming: 4 bases; junction bases outside the gene matches: 2. This CDR3 has 14 residues. The DNA for the CDR3 is TGTGCCAGCAGTTACGGGACAGGGAGCTATGGCTACACCTTC. It encodes CASSYGTGSYGYTF.

The chain links TRBV7-2 to TRBJ2-5; 9 nucleotides line up with TRBD2. Germline CDR1 SGHTA, CDR2 FQGNSA. After removal of 5 bases from V and 5 bases from J, the junction contained 12 bases not matched to a gene. The CDR3 contains 16 residues. CDR3 DNA: TGTGCCAGCAGCCAGGGGGTCGCGGGAGGGCTGGAGACCCAGTACTTC. It encodes CASSQGVAGGLETQYF.

This chain links TRBV27 with TRBJ1-5; tentative D call: TRBD1 (5 bases). V was clipped by 1 base and J by 4 bases, with 8 bases between them. From germline, CDR1 is MNHEY and CDR2 SMNVEV (reference sequence). This CDR3 has 14 residues. This CDR3 reads CASSLWAGNQPQHF. CDR3 nucleotides: TGTGCCAGCAGTTTATGGGCAGGGAATCAGCCCCAGCATTTT.

The chain joins TRBV6-6 to TRBJ1-5, with 8 bases aligning to TRBD1. Germline V gene data show CDR1 as MNHNY and CDR2 as SVGAGI (reference sequence). Trimming took 4 bases from V and 4 from J; bases not matched to a gene: 3. This CDR3 is 14 amino acids long. The CDR3 is CASSSGQANQPQHF. CDR3 DNA: TGTGCCAGCAGTTCGGGACAGGCTAATCAGCCCCAGCATTTT.

The chain uses TRBV4-3 and TRBJ2-3; 9 bases are a match to TRBD1. The germline gives CDR1 LGHNA, CDR2 YSLEER. The CDR3 totals 15 residues. V was clipped by 4 bases and J by 5 bases; unmatched bases: 7. CDR3 loop: CASSRRQGVVDTQYF. DNA for the CDR3: TGCGCCAGCAGCCGCAGACAGGGGGTTGTAGATACGCAGTATTTT.

The chain links TRBV7-9 to TRBJ2-2; 9 nucleotides match TRBD1. Unmatched junction bases numbered 11, after V lost 1 base and J lost 5 bases. Germline V CDR1 and CDR2: SEHNR, FQNEAQ (reference sequence). This CDR3 spans 18 amino acids. The CDR3: CASSLGDRAALGTGELFF. In DNA form, the CDR3 reads TGTGCCAGCAGCTTAGGGGACAGGGCCGCCCTGGGGACCGGGGAGCTGTTTTTT. Full variable domain (outside the CDR3, taken from reference TRBV7-9 and TRBJ2-2): DTGVSQNPRHKITKRGQNVTFRCDPISEHNRLYWYRQTLGQGPEFLTYFQNEAQLEKSRLLSDRFSAERPKGSFSTLEIQRTEQGDSAMYLCASSLGDRAALGTGELFFGEGSRLTVL.

The chain combines TRBV15 with TRBJ2-7; TRBD1 matches 8 bases. This CDR3 has 16 amino acids. The germline CDR1 and CDR2 sequences are LNHNV and YYDKDF (reference sequence). J was trimmed by 3 bases and V by 1 base; bases with no gene match: 8. The CDR3 nucleotides are TGTGCCACCAGCAGAGCTCAGGGGGCCGTTATCTACGAGCAGTACTTC. Its translation is CATSRAQGAVIYEQYF.

The chain links TRBV5-6 to TRBJ2-1; D possibly corresponds to TRBD1 (6 bases). V shed 3 bases and J shed 8 bases, with 21 bases lying between them. Germline loops: CDR1 SGHDT, CDR2 YYEEEE. The CDR3 has 16 residues. CDR3 DNA sequence: TGTGCCAGCAGCTGGCGCAGGGGAGTTGGTGACGATGAGCAGTTCTTC. Protein: CASSWRRGVGDDEQFF.

The CDR3 coding sequence is TGTGCCAGTAGTATACAACAGAACTATGGCTACACCTTC. This translates into CASSIQQNYGYTF. The chain uses TRBV19 and TRBJ1-2; D is undetermined. The germline gives CDR1 LNHDA, CDR2 SQIVND (reference sequence). The CDR3 consists of 13 residues. Trimming took 2 bases from V and 2 from J, leaving 6 bases between them.

The chain combines TRBV29-1 with TRBJ2-5, with TRBD1 matching over 8 bases. Trimming cost V 6 bases and J 5 bases; bases outside gene matches: 14. This CDR3 contains 15 residues. The germline V gene has CDR1 SQVTM and CDR2 ANQGSEA. Here the CDR3 reads CSVCPHGQGEETQYF. DNA of the CDR3: TGCAGCGTCTGCCCACACGGACAGGGAGAGGAGACCCAGTACTTC.

V gene TRBV19 combines with J gene TRBJ1-3; TRBD1 might be the D (6 bases). Germline V lookup: CDR1 LNHDA, CDR2 SQIVND (reference sequence). This CDR3 is 19 amino acids long. Between the trimmed V and J ends, which lost 6 bases and 0 bases, there was a span of 24 bases. The CDR3 protein is CASSRRGRYLRSSGNTIYF. The DNA of the CDR3 is TGTGCCAGTAGCCGCAGGGGAAGGTATCTAAGGTCCTCTGGAAACACCATATATTTT. Drawing the rest from reference TRBV19 and TRBJ1-3, the complete variable domain is DGGITQSPKYLFRKEGQNVTLSCEQNLNHDAMYWYRQDPGQGLRLIYYSQIVNDFQKGDIAEGYSVSREKKESFPLTVTSAQKNPTAFYLCASSRRGRYLRSSGNTIYFGEGSWLTVV.

The V call is TRBV28, the J call TRBJ2-1; 7 bases are shared with TRBD2. The CDR3 has 15 amino acids. Germline-derived CDR1 and CDR2 are MDHEN and SYDVKM. The trim removed 6 bases at V and 5 bases at J, leaving 10 bases unmatched. Written as DNA, the CDR3 is TGTGCCAGCAGCGGGAGGACTAAACTACACAATGAGCAGTTCTTC. It codes for CASSGRTKLHNEQFF.

This clone was observed once. In DNA form, the CDR3 reads TGTGCCAGCAGTTTATCAGCAGGAGGTAATCAGCCCCAGCATTTT. Its protein product is CASSLSAGGNQPQHF. The rearrangement uses TRBV27 and TRBJ1-5; unclear D gene. This CDR3 is 15 amino acids long. Germline V CDR1 and CDR2: MNHEY, SMNVEV (reference sequence). With 0 bases removed from V and 4 bases from J, the gap between germline ends came to 10 bases.

This chain joins TRBV6-1 and TRBJ1-5; TRBD1 matches 7 bases. V was clipped by 8 bases and J by 2 bases; unmatched bases: 6. CDR3 length: 14 residues. Germline CDR1 reads MNHNS; CDR2 reads SASEGT. CDR3: CASWTGWGNQPQHF. DNA for the CDR3: TGTGCCAGCTGGACAGGCTGGGGCAATCAGCCCCAGCATTTT.

The chain links TRBV27 to TRBJ2-7, with TRBD1 identical over 7 bases. The germline gives CDR1 MNHEY, CDR2 SMNVEV (reference sequence). This CDR3 contains 13 residues. V lost 4 bases and J lost 3; bases outside the gene matches: 3. The CDR3 nucleotides are TGTGCCAGCAGTTCCGGGACAGTCTACGAGCAGTACTTC. It encodes CASSSGTVYEQYF.

The gene calls are TRBV29-1 and TRBJ2-1; TRBD2 might be the D (6 bases). The V end was cut by 3 bases, the J end by 0 bases, with 15 bases between. This CDR3 contains 16 residues. Germline-derived CDR1 and CDR2 are SQVTM and ANQGSEA. This chain's CDR3 is CSVDSRGGTSYNEQFF. In DNA form, the CDR3 reads TGCAGCGTTGATTCCCGGGGCGGGACCTCCTACAATGAGCAGTTCTTC.

About this clone: The sample carries other DNA sequences with the same CDR3. The chain employs TRBV7-2 and TRBJ1-1; TRBD1 agrees at 7 bases. The CDR3 totals 14 residues. Per the germline V gene, CDR1 is SGHTA and CDR2 is FQGNSA. The V and J ends lost 6 bases and 1 base, in that order; junction bases with no gene match: 5. The CDR3 region has the DNA TGTGCCAGCAGACCGGGACAGAAGAACACTGAAGCTTTCTTT. Encoded protein: CASRPGQKNTEAFF.

CDR3 residues: CAWSRQLYGYTF. The DNA of the CDR3 is TGTGCCTGGAGTAGACAGCTCTATGGCTACACCTTC. J is TRBJ1-2 and V is TRBV30; D might be TRBD1 (5 bases). This CDR3 contains 12 residues. Germline CDR1 GTSNPN, CDR2 SVGIG (reference sequence). Trimming stripped 2 bases from V and 4 bases from J, with 8 bases between.

The V gene is TRBV7-9, the J gene TRBJ2-7, with 7 bases aligning to TRBD2. CDR1 is SEHNR and CDR2 is FQNEAQ in the germline V gene (reference sequence). The CDR3 consists of 13 residues. J gave up 2 bases and V 2 bases, and 0 bases lay outside the gene matches. The CDR3 DNA is TGTGCCAGCAGCTTAAGCGGGACCTACGAGCAGTACTTC. Protein sequence: CASSLSGTYEQYF.

The gene calls are TRBV28 and TRBJ2-7; 7 bases fit TRBD2. In germline, CDR1 is MDHEN, CDR2 SYDVKM. The junction had 10 bases not matched to a gene; V was cut back by 5 bases and J by 0 bases. The CDR3 is 16 residues long. The CDR3 spells CASSPLGGYRSYEQYF. The CDR3 coding sequence is TGTGCCAGCAGTCCCTTGGGGGGGTACCGCTCCTACGAGCAGTACTTC. Looking up the rest from reference TRBV28 and TRBJ2-7 gives the full variable domain: DVKVTQSSRYLVKRTGEKVFLECVQDMDHENMFWYRQDPGLGLRLIYFSYDVKMKEKGDIPEGYSVSREKKERFSLILESASTNQTSMYLCASSPLGGYRSYEQYFGPGTRLTVT.

V usage is TRBV5-3 and J usage is TRBJ2-7; a possible D gene is TRBD2 (6 bases). TRBV5-3 is sorted into the ORF group, with uncertain function. The CDR3 has 10 amino acids. V dropped 4 bases and J dropped 7 bases, with 6 bases sitting between them. CDR3 in DNA: TGTGCCAGAAGCGGGAGGGAGCAGTACTTC. Translating it yields CARSGREQYF.

The CDR3 nucleotides read TGCAGCGTTGTAGGGAGCCACTCTGCAGCTTTCTTT. This encodes CSVVGSHSAAFF. The chain couples TRBV29-1 to TRBJ1-1, with D uncertain. V gave up 4 bases and J gave up 10 bases, with 16 bases separating them. This CDR3 has 12 residues. The germline CDR1 and CDR2 sequences are SQVTM and ANQGSEA.

This sequence joins TRBV9 and TRBJ2-1, with 8 bases aligning to TRBD2. CDR3 length equals 14 residues. Germline CDR1 reads SGDLS; CDR2 reads YYNGEE. V lost 2 bases, J lost 5 bases, and 3 bases stayed unmatched. The CDR3 reads CASSVLLADNEQFF. The DNA for the CDR3 is TGTGCCAGCAGCGTCTTACTAGCGGACAATGAGCAGTTCTTC.